This entry concerns a single TCR beta chain. These data come from a study of T cell responses to AZD1222 COVID-19 vaccine. Profiling relied on immunoSEQ multiplex PCR, and the TCRdb table lists in-frame clones only, not all of them. The data show about 120,000 clones, roughly 93% seen once. In germline, CDR1 is MDHEN, CDR2 SYDVKM. Trimming stripped 4 bases from V and 4 bases from J, with 16 bases between. This CDR3 has 15 residues. The gene calls are TRBV28 and TRBJ1-2; no clear D gene. The starting material was peripheral blood, obtained 28 days after the second AZD1222 dose. The source of this sequence is an adult who received the AZD1222 COVID-19 vaccine. For the CDR3, the DNA is TGTGCCAGCAGTTCCCTCGGAATAAGTGGCTATGGCTACACCTTC. It codes for CASSSLGISGYGYTF.